This T cell receptor (beta chain) comes out of a study of OX40 agonist ivuxolimab in advanced cancers. As for the study in general: The patients received ivuxolimab by intravenous route every 2 weeks at 0.01 to 10 mg/kg. Antecedent anti-PD-1, anti-PD-L1 or anti-CTLA-4 therapy was permissible, with roughly 36% having received some. Three dose-escalation patients had partial responses: one with hepatocellular carcinoma and two with cutaneous melanoma.

Data came from immunoSEQ multiplex PCR; TCRdb stores just in-frame clones and leaves some out. This table holds some 100,000 clones, around 91% found once. This CDR3 is built from 17 residues. With 4 bases removed from V and 0 bases from J, the gap between germline ends came to 19 bases. Germline CDR1 SGHTS, CDR2 YDEGEE. The chain links TRBV5-8 to TRBJ1-1; possibly TRBD1 for D (5 bases). The clonotype comes from an adult with an advanced solid tumor such as melanoma, head and neck, liver or kidney cancer. This sample comprised CD4+ or CD8+ T cells sorted from blood, obtained in a trial of the OX40 agonist ivuxolimab. This CDR3 is CASSPPSVAGLNTEAFF. As DNA, the CDR3 is TGTGCCAGCAGCCCACCCTCGGTTGCAGGGTTGAACACTGAAGCTTTCTTT.